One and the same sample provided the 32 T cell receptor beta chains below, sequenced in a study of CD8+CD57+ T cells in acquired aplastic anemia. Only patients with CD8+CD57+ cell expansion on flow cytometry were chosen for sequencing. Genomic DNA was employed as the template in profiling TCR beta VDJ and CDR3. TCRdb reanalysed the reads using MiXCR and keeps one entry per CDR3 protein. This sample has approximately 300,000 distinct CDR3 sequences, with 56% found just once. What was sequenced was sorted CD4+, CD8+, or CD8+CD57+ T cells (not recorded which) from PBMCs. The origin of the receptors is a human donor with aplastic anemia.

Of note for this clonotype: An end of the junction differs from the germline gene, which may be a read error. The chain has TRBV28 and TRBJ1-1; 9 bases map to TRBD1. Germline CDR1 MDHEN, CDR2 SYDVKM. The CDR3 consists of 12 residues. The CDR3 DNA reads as TGTGCCAGCAGTCCGCTGACAGGGGGGTTCGTCTTT. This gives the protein CASSPLTGGFVF.

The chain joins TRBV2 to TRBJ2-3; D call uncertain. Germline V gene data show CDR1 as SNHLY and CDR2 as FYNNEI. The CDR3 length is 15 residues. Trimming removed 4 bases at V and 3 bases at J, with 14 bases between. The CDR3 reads CASSVSRVSTDTQYF. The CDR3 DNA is TGTGCCAGCAGTGTGTCTCGGGTGTCAACAGATACGCAGTATTTT.

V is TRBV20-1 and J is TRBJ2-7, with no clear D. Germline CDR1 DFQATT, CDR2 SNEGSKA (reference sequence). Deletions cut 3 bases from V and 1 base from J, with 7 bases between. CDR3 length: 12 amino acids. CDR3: CSASQLSYEQYF. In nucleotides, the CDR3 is TGCAGTGCTAGCCAGTTGTCCTACGAGCAGTACTTC.

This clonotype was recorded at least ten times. The CDR3 reads CASSTGLGNTQYF. The CDR3 region has the DNA TGTGCCAGCAGTACCGGGTTGGGGAATACGCAGTATTTT. V usage is TRBV6-1 and J usage is TRBJ2-3, with D unresolved. The CDR3 is 13 residues long. CDR1 MNHNS and CDR2 SASEGT come from the germline V gene. V was clipped by 5 bases and J by 7 bases, with 13 bases between them.

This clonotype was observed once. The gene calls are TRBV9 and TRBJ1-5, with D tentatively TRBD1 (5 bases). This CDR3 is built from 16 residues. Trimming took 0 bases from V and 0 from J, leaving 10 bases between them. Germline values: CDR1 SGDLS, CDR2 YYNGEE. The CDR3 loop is CASSVGLDSSNQPQHF. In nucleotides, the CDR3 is TGTGCCAGCAGCGTAGGTCTCGACAGTAGCAATCAGCCCCAGCATTTT.

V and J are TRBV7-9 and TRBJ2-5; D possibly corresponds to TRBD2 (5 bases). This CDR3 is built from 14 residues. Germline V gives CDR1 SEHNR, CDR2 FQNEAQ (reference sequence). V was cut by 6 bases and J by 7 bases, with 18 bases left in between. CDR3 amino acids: CASRHVGGHATQYF. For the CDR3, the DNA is TGTGCCAGCAGGCACGTCGGCGGGCATGCGACCCAGTACTTC.

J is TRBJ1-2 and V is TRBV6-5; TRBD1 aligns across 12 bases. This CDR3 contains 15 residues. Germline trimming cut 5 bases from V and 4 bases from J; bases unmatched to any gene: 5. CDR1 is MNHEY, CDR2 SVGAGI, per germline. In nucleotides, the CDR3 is TGTGCCAGCAGTCTTCGGGACAGGGGGCCCTATGGCTACACCTTC. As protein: CASSLRDRGPYGYTF.

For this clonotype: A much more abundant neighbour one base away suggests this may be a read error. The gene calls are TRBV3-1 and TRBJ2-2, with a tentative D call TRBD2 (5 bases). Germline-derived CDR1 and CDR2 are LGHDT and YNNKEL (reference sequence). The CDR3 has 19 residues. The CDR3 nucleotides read TGTGCCAGCAGCCAAGATGGCAGGACTGCGGTTACGAACACCGTGGAGCTGTTTTTT. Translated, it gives CASSQDGRTAVTNTVELFF.

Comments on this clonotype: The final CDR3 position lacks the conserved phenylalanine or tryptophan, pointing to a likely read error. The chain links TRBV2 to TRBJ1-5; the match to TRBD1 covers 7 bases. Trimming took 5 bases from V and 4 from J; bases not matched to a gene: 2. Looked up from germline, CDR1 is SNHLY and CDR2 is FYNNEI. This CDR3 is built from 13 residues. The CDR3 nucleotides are TGTGCCAGCAGTTTGACAGGGAATCAGCCCCAGCATCTT. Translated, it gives CASSLTGNQPQHL.

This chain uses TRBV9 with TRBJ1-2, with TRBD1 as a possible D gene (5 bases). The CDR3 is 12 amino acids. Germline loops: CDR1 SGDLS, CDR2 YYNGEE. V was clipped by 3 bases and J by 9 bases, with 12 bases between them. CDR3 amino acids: CASSESRGSYTF. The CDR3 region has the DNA TGTGCCAGCAGCGAATCCCGGGGGAGCTACACCTTC.

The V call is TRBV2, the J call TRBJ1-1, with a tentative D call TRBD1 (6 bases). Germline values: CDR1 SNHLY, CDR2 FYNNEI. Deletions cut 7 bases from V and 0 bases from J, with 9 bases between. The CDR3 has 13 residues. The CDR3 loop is CASKRGVNTEAFF. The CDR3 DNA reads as TGTGCCAGCAAGAGGGGGGTGAACACTGAAGCTTTCTTT.

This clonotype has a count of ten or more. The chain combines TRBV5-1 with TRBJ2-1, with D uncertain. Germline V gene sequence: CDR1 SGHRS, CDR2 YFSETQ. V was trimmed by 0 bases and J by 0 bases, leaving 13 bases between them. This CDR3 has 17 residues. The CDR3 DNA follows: TGCGCCAGCAGCTTGGCTAGGTCCAGTAGCTCCTACAATGAGCAGTTCTTC. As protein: CASSLARSSSSYNEQFF.

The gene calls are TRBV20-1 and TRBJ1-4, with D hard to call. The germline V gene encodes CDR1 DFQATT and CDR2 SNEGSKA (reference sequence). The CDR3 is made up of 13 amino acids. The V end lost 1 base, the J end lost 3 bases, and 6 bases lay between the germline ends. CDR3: CSARGPANEKLFF. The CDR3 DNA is TGCAGTGCTAGAGGCCCGGCTAATGAAAAACTGTTTTTT.

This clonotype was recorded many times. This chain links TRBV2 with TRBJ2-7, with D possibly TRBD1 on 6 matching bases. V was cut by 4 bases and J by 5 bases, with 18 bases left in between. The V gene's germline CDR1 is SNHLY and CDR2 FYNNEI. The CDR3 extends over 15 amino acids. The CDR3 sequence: CASSVLGAGSHEQYF. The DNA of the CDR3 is TGTGCCAGCAGTGTGTTGGGGGCAGGATCACACGAGCAGTACTTC.

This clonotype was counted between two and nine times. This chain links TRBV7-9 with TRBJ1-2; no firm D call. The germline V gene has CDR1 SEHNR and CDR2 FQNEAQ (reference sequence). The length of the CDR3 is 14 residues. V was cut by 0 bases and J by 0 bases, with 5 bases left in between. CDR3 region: CASSLASANYGYTF. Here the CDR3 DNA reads TGTGCCAGCAGCTTAGCGAGCGCTAACTATGGCTACACCTTC.

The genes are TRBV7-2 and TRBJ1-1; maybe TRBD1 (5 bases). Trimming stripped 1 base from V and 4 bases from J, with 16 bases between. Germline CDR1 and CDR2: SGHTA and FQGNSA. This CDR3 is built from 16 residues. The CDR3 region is CASSLDFGRAGTEAFF. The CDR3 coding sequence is TGTGCCAGCAGCTTAGATTTTGGCAGGGCTGGCACTGAAGCTTTCTTT.

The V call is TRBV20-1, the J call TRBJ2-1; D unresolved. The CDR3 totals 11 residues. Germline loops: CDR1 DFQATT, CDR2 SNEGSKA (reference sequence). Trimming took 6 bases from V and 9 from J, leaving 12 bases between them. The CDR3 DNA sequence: TGCAGTGCCCCAGACTTATCTGAGCAGTTCTTC. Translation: CSAPDLSEQFF.

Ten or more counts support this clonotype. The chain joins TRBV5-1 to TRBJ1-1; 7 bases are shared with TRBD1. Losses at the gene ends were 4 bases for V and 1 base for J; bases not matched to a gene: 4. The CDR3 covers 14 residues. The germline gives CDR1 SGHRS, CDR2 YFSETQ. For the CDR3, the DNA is TGCGCCAGCAGCGTGGGACAGCGGAACACTGAAGCTTTCTTT. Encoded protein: CASSVGQRNTEAFF.

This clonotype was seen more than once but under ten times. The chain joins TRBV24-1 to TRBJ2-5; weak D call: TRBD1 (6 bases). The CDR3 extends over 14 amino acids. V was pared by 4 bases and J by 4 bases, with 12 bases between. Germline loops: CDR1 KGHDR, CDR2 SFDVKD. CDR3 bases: TGTGCCACCAGTGACCCCGGCAGGGGAGAGACCCAGTACTTC. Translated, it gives CATSDPGRGETQYF.

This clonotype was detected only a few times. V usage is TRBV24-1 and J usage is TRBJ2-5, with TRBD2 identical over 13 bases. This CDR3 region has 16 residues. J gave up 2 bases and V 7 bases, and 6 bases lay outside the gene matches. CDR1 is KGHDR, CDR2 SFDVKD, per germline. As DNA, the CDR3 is TGTGCCACCAGATCCACGGGACTAGCGGGACAAGAGACCCAGTACTTC. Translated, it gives CATRSTGLAGQETQYF.

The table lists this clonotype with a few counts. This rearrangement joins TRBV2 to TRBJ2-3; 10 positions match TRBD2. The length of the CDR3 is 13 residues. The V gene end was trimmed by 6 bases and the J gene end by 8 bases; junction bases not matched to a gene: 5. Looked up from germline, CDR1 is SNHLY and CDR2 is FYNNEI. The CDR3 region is CASRASGRGTQYF. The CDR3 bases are TGTGCCAGCAGGGCTAGCGGGAGAGGTACGCAGTATTTT.

The CDR3 sequence: CASSTGTLTDTQYF. The DNA for the CDR3 is TGTGCCAGTAGTACCGGGACTTTGACAGATACGCAGTATTTT. V gene TRBV19 combines with J gene TRBJ2-3; D is possibly TRBD2 (6 bases). V was shortened by 4 bases and J by 3 bases, with 11 bases between the two germline ends. Germline CDR1 reads LNHDA; CDR2 reads SQIVND (reference sequence). CDR3 size: 14 residues.

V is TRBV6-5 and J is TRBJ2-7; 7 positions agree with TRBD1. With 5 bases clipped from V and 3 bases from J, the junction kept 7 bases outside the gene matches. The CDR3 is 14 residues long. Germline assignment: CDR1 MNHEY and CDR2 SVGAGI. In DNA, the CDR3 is TGTGCCAGCAGTCGCTCCGGGACAGTCTACGAGCAGTACTTC. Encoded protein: CASSRSGTVYEQYF.

The CDR3 DNA reads as TGCAGCAGTTTAGCTAGCAGGGTCACAGATACGCAGTATTTT. It specifies CSSLASRVTDTQYF. This chain uses TRBV29-1 with TRBJ2-3, with D perhaps given as TRBD1 or TRBD2 (5 bases each). Germline-derived CDR1 and CDR2 are SQVTM and ANQGSEA. The V and J ends lost 8 bases and 2 bases respectively, with 17 bases between them. This CDR3 is 14 amino acids long.

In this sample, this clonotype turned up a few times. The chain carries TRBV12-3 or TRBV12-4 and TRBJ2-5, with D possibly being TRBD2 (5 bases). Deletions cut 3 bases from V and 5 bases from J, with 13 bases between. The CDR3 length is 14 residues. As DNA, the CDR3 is TGTGCCAGCAGTTTTTCTGTGGGCGGGGAGACCCAGTACTTC. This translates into CASSFSVGGETQYF.

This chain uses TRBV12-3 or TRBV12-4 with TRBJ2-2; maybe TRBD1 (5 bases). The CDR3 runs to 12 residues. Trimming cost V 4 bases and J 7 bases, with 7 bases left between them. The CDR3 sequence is CASSYRIGELFF. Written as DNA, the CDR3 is TGTGCCAGCAGTTACAGGATCGGGGAGCTGTTTTTT.

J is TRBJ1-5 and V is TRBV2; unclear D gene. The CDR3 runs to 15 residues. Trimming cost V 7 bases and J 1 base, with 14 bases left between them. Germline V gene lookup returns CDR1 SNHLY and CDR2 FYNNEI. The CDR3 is CASNDWGLSNQPQHF. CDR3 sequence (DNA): TGTGCCAGCAATGACTGGGGATTAAGCAATCAGCCCCAGCATTTT.

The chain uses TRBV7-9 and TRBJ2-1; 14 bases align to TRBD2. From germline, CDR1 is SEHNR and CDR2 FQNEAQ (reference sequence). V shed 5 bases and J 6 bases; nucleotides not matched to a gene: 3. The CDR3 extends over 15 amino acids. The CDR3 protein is CASSAGTSGGNEQFF. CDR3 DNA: TGTGCCAGCAGCGCCGGGACTAGCGGGGGCAATGAGCAGTTCTTC.

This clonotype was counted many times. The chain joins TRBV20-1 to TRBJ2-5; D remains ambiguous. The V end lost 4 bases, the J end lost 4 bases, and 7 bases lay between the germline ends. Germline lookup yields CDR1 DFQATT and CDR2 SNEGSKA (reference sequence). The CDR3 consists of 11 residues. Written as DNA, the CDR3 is TGCAGTGCTACTGATTCAGAGACCCAGTACTTC. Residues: CSATDSETQYF.

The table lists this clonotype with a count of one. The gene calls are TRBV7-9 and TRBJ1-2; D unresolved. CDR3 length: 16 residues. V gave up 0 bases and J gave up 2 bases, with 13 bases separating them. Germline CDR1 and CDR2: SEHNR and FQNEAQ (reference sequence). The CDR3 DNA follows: TGTGCCAGCAGCTTAGCAGGGCAGACCCCCAACTATGGCTACACCTTC. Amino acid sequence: CASSLAGQTPNYGYTF.

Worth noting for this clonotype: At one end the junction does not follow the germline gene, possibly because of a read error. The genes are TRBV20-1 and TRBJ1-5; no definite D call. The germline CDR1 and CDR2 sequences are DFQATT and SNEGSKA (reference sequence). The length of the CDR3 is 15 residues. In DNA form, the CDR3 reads TGCAGTGCTATCCCCCACGTGGGAAGCAATCAGCCCCATCATTTT. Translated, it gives CSAIPHVGSNQPHHF.

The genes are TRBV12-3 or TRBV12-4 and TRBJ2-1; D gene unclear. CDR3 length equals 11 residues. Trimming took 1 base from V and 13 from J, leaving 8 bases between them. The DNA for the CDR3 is TGTGCCAGCAGTTTAGTCCGACAACAGTTCTTC. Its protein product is CASSLVRQQFF.